Presented here are 23 T cell receptor beta chains from one specimen sequenced in a study of regulatory T cells in long-lasting Graves disease. iRepertoire HTBI primers and Arm-PCR of CDR3 regions built TCR beta libraries. MiXCR, applied by TCRdb to the multiplex PCR reads, yields one record per CDR3 protein. The sample includes around 250,000 distinct CDR3 sequences, 20% of them seen just once. Time point specified: newly diagnosed GD, antithyroid drugs for less than 3 months. PBMC-extracted RNA yielded the TCR library. The sample consisted of peripheral blood mononuclear cells (PBMCs), taken at new diagnosis, from a patient treated with antithyroid drugs. The receptors come from a female donor with Graves disease.

This clonotype has a count of ten or more. This chain links TRBV15 with TRBJ2-3; 11 positions match TRBD2. Germline lookup yields CDR1 LNHNV and CDR2 YYDKDF (reference sequence). CDR3 size: 18 residues. V gave up 1 base and J gave up 2 bases; unmatched junction bases: 8. CDR3 protein: CATSRAYGLAGNTDTQYF. The DNA of the CDR3 is TGTGCCACCAGCAGAGCTTACGGACTAGCGGGTAACACAGATACGCAGTATTTT.

This clonotype occurred a few times. Being one base from a much bigger clone, this may be a read error. The V call is TRBV27, the J call TRBJ1-2, with D uncertain. The CDR3 sequence is 13 residues long. In germline, CDR1 is MNHEY, CDR2 SMNVEV (reference sequence). V lost 2 bases to trimming and J lost 4 bases, with 8 bases between them. The CDR3 sequence: CASSLVRTYGYTF. The CDR3 DNA is TGTGCCAGCAGTTTAGTTAGAACCTATGGCTACACCTTC.

This clonotype was seen many times. The chain recombines TRBV7-8 with TRBJ2-4, with unresolved D. Trimming removed 0 bases from V and 0 bases from J, with 18 bases in between. In germline, CDR1 is SGHVS, CDR2 FQNEAQ. The CDR3 consists of 19 residues. CDR3 in amino acids: CASSLALSQRKLAKNIQYF. CDR3 sequence (DNA): TGTGCCAGCAGCTTAGCTTTGTCGCAACGTAAACTAGCCAAAAACATTCAGTACTTC.

Many counts were recorded for this clonotype. CDR3 nucleotide sequence: TGCGCCAGCAGCCAAGTGACAGGAAGCTCCTACGAGCAGTACTTC. It translates to CASSQVTGSSYEQYF. The chain has TRBV4-1 and TRBJ2-7, with D tentatively TRBD1 (6 bases). The germline V and J ends were trimmed by 1 base and 0 bases, with 10 bases remaining between them. Germline lookup yields CDR1 MGHRA and CDR2 YSYEKL. This CDR3 is 15 amino acids long.

In this sample, this clonotype turned up many times. V gene TRBV7-2 combines with J gene TRBJ2-5; 9 nucleotides agree with TRBD2. The CDR3 has 14 amino acids. Germline loops: CDR1 SGHTA, CDR2 FQGNSA. With V trimmed by 4 bases and J by 5 bases, 5 bases remained unmatched. The chain's CDR3 is CASSSPAGGETQYF. CDR3 nucleotide sequence: TGTGCCAGCAGCTCCCCAGCGGGAGGTGAGACCCAGTACTTC.

This clonotype was seen a handful of times. Being one base from a much bigger clone, this may be a read error. V usage is TRBV7-9 and J usage is TRBJ2-7; 8 bases agree with TRBD1. The CDR3 loop spans 16 amino acids. Germline assignment: CDR1 SEHNR and CDR2 FQNEAQ (reference sequence). The J segment lost 6 bases and the V segment lost 4 bases, leaving 14 bases of the junction unmatched. The CDR3 DNA sequence: TGTGCCAGCAGCTCCAGGGGACAGGCTATGGGCCTCGAGCAGTACTTC. Translating gives CASSSRGQAMGLEQYF.

This clonotype was observed many times. This chain links TRBV6-1 with TRBJ1-2, with TRBD1 matching over 11 bases. Germline V lookup: CDR1 MNHNS, CDR2 SASEGT. After removal of 5 bases from V and 6 bases from J, the junction contained 11 bases not matched to a gene. This CDR3 has 16 residues. The CDR3 coding sequence is TGTGCCAGCAGTCCCAACTTCGGACAGGGGGCTCATGGCTACACCTTC. Translated: CASSPNFGQGAHGYTF.

This clonotype was recorded many times. The gene calls are TRBV6-2 or TRBV6-3 and TRBJ2-7, with unresolved D. The CDR3 is 12 amino acids. V lost 5 bases to trimming and J lost 3 bases, with 8 bases between them. Germline loops: CDR1 MNHEY, CDR2 SVGEGT. The CDR3, as DNA: TGTGCCAGCAGTGTAACACTCTACGAGCAGTACTTC. It codes for CASSVTLYEQYF.

About this clonotype itself: A much larger clone differs from this one at a single base, so this may be a read error. The rearrangement links TRBV6-2 or TRBV6-3 to TRBJ2-1, with D possibly being TRBD2 (5 bases). V dropped 6 bases and J dropped 10 bases, with 22 bases sitting between them. Germline-derived CDR1 and CDR2 are MNHEY and SVGEGT. CDR3 size: 15 residues. For the CDR3, the DNA is TGTGCCAGCAGGGAGGACGGGCCAGTCTCCTACGAGCAGTTCTTC. Translation gives CASREDGPVSYEQFF.

This clonotype occurred many times. The chain recombines TRBV27 with TRBJ1-3, with TRBD1 identical over 7 bases. The trim removed 6 bases at V and 0 bases at J, leaving 5 bases unmatched. The V gene's germline CDR1 is MNHEY and CDR2 SMNVEV (reference sequence). The CDR3 is made up of 15 amino acids. CDR3 DNA: TGTGCCAGCAGCCGGGACAGTCTCTCTGGAAACACCATATATTTT. This encodes CASSRDSLSGNTIYF.

V usage is TRBV7-3 and J usage is TRBJ1-1, with D possibly TRBD1 on 6 matching bases. CDR1 is SGHTA and CDR2 is FQGTGA in the germline V gene. The CDR3 has 12 residues. Trimming pared 5 bases from V and 7 bases from J, leaving 11 bases between. The CDR3 is CASSRTVSEAFF. The CDR3 nucleotides read TGTGCCAGCAGCCGGACAGTTAGTGAAGCTTTCTTT.

At least ten counts were recorded for this clonotype. The chain carries TRBV18 and TRBJ2-1; D is perhaps TRBD2 (6 bases). This CDR3 spans 12 amino acids. Trimming shortened V by 3 bases and J by 9 bases, and 9 bases separated the two germline ends. CDR1 KGHSH and CDR2 LQKENI come from the germline V gene. CDR3 amino acids: CASSPYGSEQFF. The DNA of the CDR3 is TGTGCCAGCTCACCCTACGGGAGTGAGCAGTTCTTC.

In this sample, this clonotype turned up many times. V and J are TRBV11-3 and TRBJ2-1; D may be TRBD2 (7 bases). Germline V gene lookup returns CDR1 SGHNT and CDR2 YENEEA. The CDR3 contains 15 residues. Trimming removed 5 bases at V and 5 bases at J, with 16 bases between. This chain's CDR3 is CASSPYRGANNEQFF. The CDR3 nucleotides read TGTGCCAGCAGCCCCTACCGGGGGGCTAACAATGAGCAGTTCTTC. Together with reference TRBV11-3 and TRBJ2-1, the CDR3 gives the full variable domain: EAGVVQSPRYKIIEKKQPVAFWCNPISGHNTLYWYLQNLGQGPELLIRYENEEAVDDSQLPKDRFSAERLKGVDSTLKIQPAELGDSAVYLCASSPYRGANNEQFFGPGTRLTVL.

This rearrangement joins TRBV6-5 to TRBJ1-2, with 7 bases fitting TRBD1. Germline CDR1 reads MNHEY; CDR2 reads SVGAGI. The J segment lost 8 bases and the V segment lost 4 bases, leaving 7 bases of the junction unmatched. This CDR3 is 13 amino acids long. CDR3 loop: CASSFTGDRGYTF. The DNA for the CDR3 is TGTGCCAGCAGTTTTACAGGGGATCGAGGCTACACCTTC.

Of note for this clonotype: It differs at one base from a far larger clone, so likely a read error. V and J are TRBV7-2 and TRBJ2-3; the D call may be TRBD1 or TRBD2 (5 bases each). The CDR3 has 13 amino acids. Per the germline V gene, CDR1 is SGHTA and CDR2 is FQGNSA. CDR3 amino acids: CAIKDPSTGTQYF. As DNA, the CDR3 is TGTGCCATCAAGGACCCTAGCACAGGTACGCAGTATTTT.

The genes are TRBV11-3 and TRBJ2-5, with 8 bases aligning to TRBD2. CDR3 length: 17 amino acids. With 0 bases clipped from V and 3 bases from J, the junction kept 9 bases outside the gene matches. Germline V CDR1 and CDR2: SGHNT, YENEEA. This CDR3 is CASSLDGSGRGEETQYF. CDR3 in DNA: TGTGCCAGCAGCTTAGATGGCAGCGGGAGAGGGGAAGAGACCCAGTACTTC.

Ten or more counts support this clonotype. V usage is TRBV7-9 and J usage is TRBJ2-7; 7 positions match TRBD1. In germline, CDR1 is SEHNR, CDR2 FQNEAQ (reference sequence). The CDR3 extends over 16 amino acids. V lost 4 bases and J lost 2; bases outside the gene matches: 11. CDR3 loop: CASSYRTGTSPYEQYF. The CDR3, as DNA: TGTGCCAGCAGCTACCGGACAGGAACCAGCCCCTACGAGCAGTACTTC.

At least ten counts were recorded for this clonotype. V usage is TRBV24-1 and J usage is TRBJ2-5, with TRBD2 identical over 11 bases. CDR3 length equals 19 residues. Trimming took 3 bases from V and 1 from J; bases not matched to a gene: 12. Germline CDR1 KGHDR, CDR2 SFDVKD. This CDR3 is CATSDPTPRTSGSQETQYF. CDR3 coding DNA: TGTGCCACCAGTGATCCGACCCCCAGAACTAGCGGGAGCCAAGAGACCCAGTACTTC.

This clonotype has at least ten counts. V and J are TRBV6-2 or TRBV6-3 and TRBJ2-2; D is undetermined. The CDR3 sequence is 14 residues long. V was cut by 4 bases and J by 4 bases, with 10 bases left in between. Germline CDR1 and CDR2: MNHEY and SVGEGT. Written as DNA, the CDR3 is TGTGCCAGCAGTTCTTTACGGAGCACCGGGGAGCTGTTTTTT. Translated, it gives CASSSLRSTGELFF.

There are a few counts of this clonotype. The chain recombines TRBV9 with TRBJ1-5; maybe TRBD1 (5 bases). The V and J ends lost 0 bases and 3 bases respectively, with 7 bases between them. In germline, CDR1 is SGDLS, CDR2 YYNGEE. This CDR3 comprises 14 residues. CDR3 loop: CASSVGGDNQPQHF. In DNA form, the CDR3 reads TGTGCCAGCAGCGTAGGGGGGGACAATCAGCCCCAGCATTTT.

This clonotype has ten or more counts. V is TRBV12-3 or TRBV12-4 and J is TRBJ1-1, with D tentatively TRBD1 (6 bases). This CDR3 has 15 amino acids. Trimming took 1 base from V and 2 from J, leaving 11 bases between them. In DNA form, the CDR3 reads TGTGCCAGCAGTTTAGTAGGGGGTACTAACACTGAAGCTTTCTTT. Translation: CASSLVGGTNTEAFF.

This clonotype was seen many times. The chain couples TRBV29-1 to TRBJ1-1; maybe TRBD1 (6 bases). The CDR3 contains 11 residues. CDR1 and CDR2 from the germline V gene are SQVTM and ANQGSEA. The ends were cut back, 6 bases at V and 11 bases at J, with 16 bases in the middle. The CDR3 sequence is CSVTPGGAAFF. The CDR3, as DNA: TGCAGCGTAACACCGGGGGGGGCTGCTTTCTTT. Drawing the rest from reference TRBV29-1 and TRBJ1-1, the complete variable domain is SAVISQKPSRDICQRGTSLTIQCQVDSQVTMMFWYRQQPGQSLTLIATANQGSEATYESGFVIDKFPISRPNLTFSTLTVSNMSPEDSSIYLCSVTPGGAAFFGQGTRLTVV.

This clonotype was seen at least ten times. The rearrangement uses TRBV2 and TRBJ2-5; D is uncertain. The CDR3 has 14 amino acids. Per the germline V gene, CDR1 is SNHLY and CDR2 is FYNNEI. Trimming stripped 4 bases from V and 1 base from J, with 10 bases between. CDR3 residues: CASSGVRSQETQYF. The CDR3 coding sequence is TGTGCCAGCAGTGGAGTCAGGAGCCAAGAGACCCAGTACTTC.